Detailed here is one T cell receptor beta chain. Across 24 US areas, participants ranged in age from 18 to 89 years. Cohort 3 recovered donors had two negative PCRs, clearance, or symptom resolution. These data belong to a study of blood T cell repertoires in COVID-19. At the level of the study: Some COVID-19 samples were acute and others convalescent; all came from the United States, Italy and Spain. The analysed material was cDNA or gDNA that came from T cells, B-cell-depleted T cells, or PBMCs.

The CDR3 is 14 residues long. Germline values: CDR1 SEHNR, CDR2 FQNEAQ (reference sequence). V shed 1 base, J shed 3 bases, and the junction held 1 base outside the gene matches. Sequenced by immunoSEQ multiplex PCR; TCRdb stores in-frame clones only, minus some. Seen here are fewer than 500,000 clones, around 91% observed once, and the top ten hold 0.95% to 1.3%. The chain combines TRBV7-9 with TRBJ2-7, with TRBD2 identical over 9 bases. The sample consisted of PBMCs or T cells enriched from blood (not recorded which). This sequence was found in a man in his thirties or forties who had recovered from COVID-19. The CDR3 bases are TGTGCCAGCAGCTTAGGACTAGCGGACTACGAGCAGTACTTC. Translated: CASSLGLADYEQYF. The whole variable domain, remainder taken from reference TRBV7-9 and TRBJ2-7, is DTGVSQNPRHKITKRGQNVTFRCDPISEHNRLYWYRQTLGQGPEFLTYFQNEAQLEKSRLLSDRFSAERPKGSFSTLEIQRTEQGDSAMYLCASSLGLADYEQYFGPGTRLTVT.